A selection of T cell receptor beta chains follows, all from one sample in a study of T cells in Graves' hyperthyroidism and ophthalmopathy. TCRdb ran MiXCR on the multiplex PCR reads and lists one entry per CDR3 protein. The sample has hundreds of thousands of distinct CDR3 sequences, less than 25% seen once. The specimen sequenced was blood. These receptors all come from a woman in her twenties or thirties with Graves' ophthalmopathy. Both conserved end residues are part of each CDR3. The order of the fields is V gene, J gene, clone size, CDR3 protein. Size tells how often a clone was seen (once, few, many) or the class of an expanded clone, and some rows leave it out.

v_gene: TRBV30
j_gene: TRBJ2-2
abundance: few
CDR3aa: CAAQGAGTGELFF

v_gene: TRBV20-1
j_gene: TRBJ2-5
abundance: many
CDR3aa: CSGGLPGETQYF

v_gene: TRBV9
j_gene: TRBJ1-2
abundance: NA
CDR3aa: CASSSRTGHGGYTF

v_gene: TRBV7-9
j_gene: TRBJ2-5
abundance: NA
CDR3aa: CASSLVAGVETQYF

v_gene: TRBV4-1
j_gene: TRBJ1-5
abundance: NA
CDR3aa: CASSHTGTRWLDSNQPQHF

v_gene: TRBV2
j_gene: TRBJ1-2
abundance: few
CDR3aa: CASSQIGVNYGYTF

v_gene: TRBV6-1
j_gene: TRBJ1-1
abundance: NA
CDR3aa: CANPTGVDTEAFF

v_gene: TRBV6-2/TRBV6-3
j_gene: TRBJ1-5
abundance: NA
CDR3aa: CASSYSFVGANQPQHF

v_gene: TRBV6-2/TRBV6-3
j_gene: TRBJ1-5
abundance: many
CDR3aa: CASSSRFGTALYSNQPQHF

v_gene: TRBV7-6
j_gene: TRBJ2-4
abundance: NA
CDR3aa: CASSDPREGDIQYF

v_gene: TRBV20-1
j_gene: TRBJ1-2
abundance: many
CDR3aa: CSASPQTGNYGYTF

v_gene: TRBV27
j_gene: TRBJ2-7
abundance: many
CDR3aa: CASSSSTNPYEQYF

v_gene: TRBV28
j_gene: TRBJ2-5
abundance: few
CDR3aa: CASSPWGRFQETQYF

v_gene: TRBV6-1
j_gene: TRBJ2-7
abundance: NA
CDR3aa: CASTRGTTPHEQYF

v_gene: TRBV12-3/TRBV12-4
j_gene: TRBJ2-6
abundance: many
CDR3aa: CASRTGGFSGANVLTF

v_gene: TRBV6-1
j_gene: TRBJ1-2
abundance: many
CDR3aa: CASSDNIYGYTF

v_gene: TRBV20-1
j_gene: TRBJ1-2
abundance: many
CDR3aa: CSISLANYGYTF

v_gene: TRBV20-1
j_gene: TRBJ1-2
abundance: many
CDR3aa: CSARSGQAMRYGYTF

v_gene: TRBV2
j_gene: TRBJ1-1
abundance: many
CDR3aa: CASSPTGVGGTEAFF

v_gene: TRBV27
j_gene: TRBJ1-2
abundance: many
CDR3aa: CASAWDRGVSIYGYTF

v_gene: TRBV12-3/TRBV12-4
j_gene: TRBJ2-2
abundance: once
CDR3aa: CASSLRGATNTGELFF

v_gene: TRBV6-9
j_gene: TRBJ2-7
abundance: NA
CDR3aa: CASSYSNRGRYEQYF

v_gene: TRBV18
j_gene: TRBJ1-2
abundance: NA
CDR3aa: CASSPQGVGYGYTF

v_gene: TRBV6-1
j_gene: TRBJ2-2
abundance: NA
CDR3aa: CASLGAGELFF

v_gene: TRBV12-3/TRBV12-4
j_gene: TRBJ1-2
abundance: NA
CDR3aa: CASNRRTGTVLGYTF

v_gene: TRBV4-1
j_gene: TRBJ2-5
abundance: NA
CDR3aa: CASSQDRAVQETQYF

v_gene: TRBV27
j_gene: TRBJ1-3
abundance: many
CDR3aa: CASSQHGGNTIYF

v_gene: TRBV6-2/TRBV6-3
j_gene: TRBJ2-2
abundance: NA
CDR3aa: CASSPLYGELFF

v_gene: TRBV7-9
j_gene: TRBJ1-1
abundance: NA
CDR3aa: CASSNYENTEAFF

v_gene: TRBV12-5
j_gene: TRBJ2-7
abundance: many
CDR3aa: CASGTPDRYLSYEQYF

v_gene: TRBV11-2
j_gene: TRBJ1-3
abundance: many
CDR3aa: CASSLGQGASAGNTIYF

v_gene: TRBV19
j_gene: TRBJ1-1
abundance: many
CDR3aa: CASSISPTHTEAFF

v_gene: TRBV29-1
j_gene: TRBJ1-1
abundance: NA
CDR3aa: CSVEGGPMNTEAFF

v_gene: TRBV12-3/TRBV12-4
j_gene: TRBJ2-5
abundance: NA
CDR3aa: CASSLDGYQETQYF

v_gene: TRBV6-4
j_gene: TRBJ1-1
abundance: few
CDR3aa: CASSDRAGMGNTEAFF

v_gene: TRBV6-4
j_gene: TRBJ1-3
abundance: many
CDR3aa: CASSLEARGRGGNTIYF

v_gene: TRBV25-1
j_gene: TRBJ2-2
abundance: NA
CDR3aa: CASRGDRGNTGELFF

v_gene: TRBV7-3
j_gene: TRBJ1-2
abundance: NA
CDR3aa: CASSSPGGAYGYTF

v_gene: TRBV20-1
j_gene: TRBJ2-2
abundance: many
CDR3aa: CSAPSTDRNTGELFF

v_gene: TRBV2
j_gene: TRBJ2-5
abundance: many
CDR3aa: CASRDVRDLARETQYF

v_gene: TRBV6-1
j_gene: TRBJ2-7
abundance: many
CDR3aa: CASSESGTFYEQYF

v_gene: TRBV12-3/TRBV12-4
j_gene: TRBJ1-5
abundance: NA
CDR3aa: CASTLGQGRQPQHF

v_gene: TRBV10-3
j_gene: TRBJ2-2
abundance: many
CDR3aa: CAITDSSGYGTGELFF

v_gene: TRBV18
j_gene: TRBJ1-2
abundance: many
CDR3aa: CASSPRGGDYGYTF

v_gene: TRBV6-5
j_gene: TRBJ2-5
abundance: many
CDR3aa: CASSYSGSFRETQYF

v_gene: TRBV28
j_gene: TRBJ1-5
abundance: NA
CDR3aa: CASSLWGLSGGNQPQHF

v_gene: TRBV3-1
j_gene: TRBJ1-2
abundance: NA
CDR3aa: CASSQVPGGQEGYTF

v_gene: TRBV19
j_gene: TRBJ1-1
abundance: many
CDR3aa: CATIRRGRGYTEAFF

v_gene: TRBV6-5
j_gene: TRBJ2-7
abundance: NA
CDR3aa: CASSYSSKSSYEQYF

v_gene: TRBV29-1
j_gene: TRBJ1-1
abundance: NA
CDR3aa: CSLNMGGPNTEAFF

v_gene: TRBV2
j_gene: TRBJ1-2
abundance: NA
CDR3aa: CASQPGQGSVTF

v_gene: TRBV19
j_gene: TRBJ1-1
abundance: many
CDR3aa: CASSMGLTGKTTEAFF

v_gene: TRBV4-3
j_gene: TRBJ1-3
abundance: NA
CDR3aa: CASSQDLEADSGNTIYF

v_gene: TRBV20-1
j_gene: TRBJ1-2
abundance: few
CDR3aa: CSARAGSNYGYTF

v_gene: TRBV20-1
j_gene: TRBJ2-7
abundance: many
CDR3aa: CSATTGLKGHEQYF

v_gene: TRBV2
j_gene: TRBJ1-2
abundance: NA
CDR3aa: CASSDGQAYGYTF

v_gene: TRBV6-2/TRBV6-3
j_gene: TRBJ1-2
abundance: many
CDR3aa: CASRVAVRAYGYTF

v_gene: TRBV7-9
j_gene: TRBJ1-1
abundance: NA
CDR3aa: CASSRTGPNTEAFF

v_gene: TRBV19
j_gene: TRBJ1-1
abundance: NA
CDR3aa: CASRPPEGSAEAFF

v_gene: TRBV6-5
j_gene: TRBJ1-2
abundance: NA
CDR3aa: CASSSQGLRDYTF